Reported below is one TCR beta chain. Antigen unknown. Every patient relapsed after autologous stem cell transplantation, and brentuximab vedotin exposure varied. This entry belongs to a study of PD-1 blockade in classical Hodgkin lymphoma. Study results and caveats: Still unresolved is the cause of the repertoire differences, which may be disease activity or prior therapy.

TCRdb's copy holds only in-frame clones and misses some; the assay was immunoSEQ multiplex PCR. The table includes fewer than 110,000 clones, approximately 90% detected once. CDR1 SGHTA and CDR2 FQGNSA come from the germline V gene. The ends were cut back, 4 bases at V and 4 bases at J, with 9 bases in the middle. There are 13 residues in the CDR3. The J gene is TRBJ2-3, the V gene TRBV7-2, with a weak D call TRBD2 (6 bases). This TCR was recovered from a human donor with classical Hodgkin lymphoma. The material was peripheral blood mononuclear cells (PBMCs), obtained before the second cycle of nivolumab. The DNA of the CDR3 is TGTGCCAGCAGCTGGAGGGCGGCAGATACGCAGTATTTT. Its protein product is CASSWRAADTQYF.